The clone carrying this T cell receptor (beta chain) showed up just once. From germline, CDR1 is SGHVS and CDR2 FNYEAQ. V was trimmed by 5 bases and J by 2 bases, leaving 13 bases between them. The CDR3 contains 15 residues. The data originate from a study of blood T cell repertoires in COVID-19. Libraries were prepared by immunoSEQ multiplex PCR; TCRdb keeps only in-frame clonotypes and omits some of them. Here the sample spans some 88,000 clones, 70% to 90% being singletons. Sequencing input: peripheral blood. The V call is TRBV7-6, the J call TRBJ1-5; TRBD1 is a possible D gene (5 bases). The source is a man aged 55-75 years with acute or convalescent COVID-19. The CDR3 loop is CASSPGGVGNQPQHF. The CDR3 region has the DNA TGTGCCAGCAGCCCCGGAGGGGTGGGCAATCAGCCCCAGCATTTT.